The clone carrying this T cell receptor (beta chain) counts as medium-sized. The source of the sample is a study of metastatic and nonmetastatic thyroid tumors. With MiXCR, TCRdb called clones anew from the PCR reads. The sample lists under 20,000 clones, more than 25% occurring once. The CDR3 contains 15 residues. Germline V lookup: CDR1 SGHVS, CDR2 FQNEAQ. V shed 5 bases, J shed 4 bases, and the junction held 5 bases outside the gene matches. Patients underwent thyroid surgery, and none had received any treatment before it. Specimen: tumor tissue. This TCR came from a female donor with papillary thyroid cancer or a benign thyroid nodule (not recorded which). Some clones in this sample may be carry-over from other donors' samples. This chain connects TRBV7-8 to TRBJ1-6; TRBD1 matches 7 bases. The CDR3 is CASSPTTGYNSPLHF. The CDR3 DNA reads as TGTGCCAGCAGCCCCACGACAGGGTATAATTCACCCCTCCACTTT.